The 27 T cell receptor beta chains reported below all come from one sample, sequenced in a study of T cell repertoires in cytomegalovirus infection. No antigen has been assigned to these receptors. TCRdb re-analysed the reads in MiXCR, keeping a single row per CDR3 protein. The sample gives hundreds of thousands of distinct CDR3 sequences, less than 35% of which show up once; roughly 12% is in the top ten. The sample in question was cultured CD8+ T cells from PBMCs, obtained from culture after CMV antigen stimulation. These receptors were taken from a human donor in good health (CMV status not recorded). Some clones in this sample may be carry-over from other donors' samples.

This sequence joins TRBV11-1 and TRBJ2-7; D tentatively reads TRBD1 or TRBD2 (6 bases each). Trimming pared 3 bases from V and 4 bases from J, leaving 13 bases between. The CDR3 runs to 14 residues. From germline, CDR1 is SGHAT and CDR2 FQDESV (reference sequence). CDR3 sequence (DNA): TGTGCCAGCAGCTTTGGAGGGGGATGGTACGAGCAGTACTTC. It codes for CASSFGGGWYEQYF.

This chain links TRBV20-1 with TRBJ2-3; 10 bases map to TRBD2. There are 13 residues in the CDR3. The junction had 6 bases not matched to a gene; V was cut back by 4 bases and J by 8 bases. CDR1 DFQATT and CDR2 SNEGSKA come from the germline V gene (reference sequence). CDR3 sequence (DNA): TGCAGTGCTACACGAGCGGGGGGGGTTACGCAGTATTTT. It is translated as CSATRAGGVTQYF.

This clonotype was seen only a few times. The gene calls are TRBV6-1 and TRBJ1-2; D remains unclear. The CDR3 spans 17 residues. From germline, CDR1 is MNHNS and CDR2 SASEGT. The germline V and J ends were trimmed by 5 bases and 2 bases, with 21 bases remaining between them. CDR3 loop: CASSPTIRPGRNYGYTF. The CDR3 DNA follows: TGTGCCAGCAGTCCCACAATAAGGCCCGGTAGAAACTATGGCTACACCTTC.

This clonotype was observed a handful of times. The chain carries TRBV7-6 and TRBJ1-3; D ambiguous. The CDR3 covers 20 residues. Germline CDR1 is SGHVS and CDR2 is FNYEAQ. Trimming took 6 bases from V and 1 from J, leaving 28 bases between them. The CDR3, as DNA: TGTGCCAGCAGTCAGCTTCCGGACGGATATCGGCTATCTTCTGGAAACACCATATATTTT. This sequence encodes CASSQLPDGYRLSSGNTIYF.

This clonotype has ten or more counts. The chain carries TRBV7-8 and TRBJ2-6; D is uncertain. The V end lost 6 bases, the J end lost 0 bases, and 9 bases lay between the germline ends. Per germline, CDR1 SGHVS and CDR2 FQNEAQ. The CDR3 extends over 15 amino acids. The DNA for the CDR3 is TGTGCCAGCAGAGTGGACCCCTCTGGGGCCAACGTCCTGACTTTC. It translates to CASRVDPSGANVLTF.

The chain employs TRBV5-8 and TRBJ2-7, with a possible D match to TRBD1 (6 bases). The CDR3 covers 14 residues. V was cut by 4 bases and J by 2 bases, with 13 bases left in between. Germline CDR1 and CDR2: SGHTS and YDEGEE. The CDR3 sequence is CASSLPDSPYEQYF. CDR3 nucleotides: TGTGCCAGCAGCCTTCCGGACAGCCCCTACGAGCAGTACTTC.

Many counts were recorded for this clonotype. The V gene is TRBV7-9, the J gene TRBJ2-3; D is uncertain. This CDR3 is built from 12 residues. Germline CDR1 reads SEHNR; CDR2 reads FQNEAQ (reference sequence). V lost 3 bases, J lost 6 bases, and 7 bases lay in between. The CDR3 DNA reads as TGTGCCAGCAGCTTTGACGGGGATACGCAGTATTTT. Its protein is CASSFDGDTQYF.

A remark on this clonotype: Being one base from a much bigger clone, this may be a read error. The chain couples TRBV7-2 to TRBJ1-2; D unresolved. With 4 bases removed from V and 8 bases from J, the gap between germline ends came to 11 bases. The CDR3 sequence is 12 residues long. Germline assignment: CDR1 SGHTA and CDR2 FQGNSA. This chain's CDR3 is CASSYTDGGYTF. CDR3 nucleotide sequence: TGTGCCAGCAGCTATACGGATGGAGGCTACACCTTC.

This clonotype was found a few times. This chain joins TRBV12-3 or TRBV12-4 and TRBJ2-1, with TRBD2 matching 8 bases. V lost 5 bases to trimming and J lost 2 bases; unmatched junction nucleotides: 14. This CDR3 contains 18 residues. CDR3 region: CASSLQPEGSGAYNEQFF. CDR3 nucleotides: TGTGCCAGCAGTCTTCAGCCGGAGGGTAGCGGGGCCTACAATGAGCAGTTCTTC.

V and J are TRBV7-9 and TRBJ2-3, with 10 bases lining up with TRBD2. Germline values: CDR1 SEHNR, CDR2 FQNEAQ (reference sequence). Losses at the gene ends were 2 bases for V and 5 bases for J; bases not matched to a gene: 13. There are 18 residues in the CDR3. The DNA for the CDR3 is TGTGCCAGCAGCTTAATTCTAGCGGGGGTACCAGCAGGAGATACGCAGTATTTT. Amino acids: CASSLILAGVPAGDTQYF.

The rearrangement links TRBV9 to TRBJ2-5; D ambiguous. CDR3 length: 14 residues. Germline V gene lookup returns CDR1 SGDLS and CDR2 YYNGEE. The V and J ends lost 0 bases and 7 bases respectively, with 13 bases between them. This CDR3 reads CASSVADPGGTQYF. In DNA, the CDR3 is TGTGCCAGCAGCGTAGCGGACCCAGGCGGGACCCAGTACTTC. The full variable domain, rest sourced from reference TRBV9 and TRBJ2-5, is DSGVTQTPKHLITATGQRVTLRCSPRSGDLSVYWYQQSLDQGLQFLIQYYNGEERAKGNILERFSAQQFPDLHSELNLSSLELGDSALYFCASSVADPGGTQYFGPGTRLLVL.

This clonotype was counted only a few times. The chain is built from TRBV29-1 and TRBJ2-3; TRBD1 agrees at 10 bases. The CDR3 is 13 amino acids. The J segment lost 4 bases and the V segment lost 7 bases, leaving 5 bases of the junction unmatched. Germline values: CDR1 SQVTM, CDR2 ANQGSEA. This CDR3 reads CSADRGLADTQYF. Written as DNA, the CDR3 is TGCAGCGCCGACAGGGGGCTGGCAGATACGCAGTATTTT.

To note about this clonotype: A junction boundary mismatches the germline segment, possibly from a read error. V usage is TRBV27 and J usage is TRBJ1-1; D is perhaps TRBD1 (5 bases). This CDR3 comprises 14 residues. Germline-derived CDR1 and CDR2 are MNHEY and SMNVEV (reference sequence). This chain's CDR3 is CASSSQGVNTEALF. The CDR3 DNA reads as TGTGCCAGCAGTTCCCAAGGGGTGAACACTGAAGCTTTGTTT.

The V gene is TRBV19, the J gene TRBJ2-4; D possibly corresponds to TRBD1 (5 bases). CDR1 is LNHDA and CDR2 is SQIVND in the germline V gene (reference sequence). V shed 5 bases and J shed 2 bases, with 13 bases lying between them. CDR3 length: 15 amino acids. CDR3 bases: TGTGCCAGTAGTTATAATAGGGGCACCAAAAACATTCAGTACTTC. Residues: CASSYNRGTKNIQYF.

This clonotype was detected only a few times. The V and J genes are TRBV6-1 and TRBJ2-2; 8 nucleotides agree with TRBD1. V lost 4 bases, J lost 5 bases, and 9 bases stayed unmatched. The CDR3 runs 16 residues. Looked up from germline, CDR1 is MNHNS and CDR2 is SASEGT. The CDR3 reads CASSGGRGLKTGELFF. Here the CDR3 DNA reads TGTGCCAGCAGTGGAGGCAGGGGGCTAAAAACCGGGGAGCTGTTTTTT.

This chain connects TRBV6-1 to TRBJ1-2; TRBD1 matches at 8 bases. Germline CDR1 MNHNS, CDR2 SASEGT. J gave up 4 bases and V 1 base, and 2 bases lay outside the gene matches. This CDR3 has 14 residues. The DNA for the CDR3 is TGTGCCAGCAGTGAAGGGCAGGGGGCCTATGGCTACACCTTC. Amino acid sequence: CASSEGQGAYGYTF.

Concerning this clonotype itself: A read error may produce the germline difference seen at one junction end. The rearrangement uses TRBV6-5 and TRBJ2-4; 8 nucleotides agree with TRBD1. The CDR3 is 16 amino acids. The V gene's germline CDR1 is MNHEY and CDR2 SVGAGI. This chain's CDR3 is CANSFGQGLRGDIQYF. The CDR3 DNA sequence: TGTGCCAACAGTTTCGGACAGGGCCTCCGTGGGGACATTCAGTACTTC.

As regards this clonotype: A read error may explain this, as a much larger clone is one base away. This chain links TRBV7-2 with TRBJ1-4, with D hard to call. Germline assignment: CDR1 SGHTA and CDR2 FQGNSA. The CDR3 contains 15 residues. In DNA, the CDR3 is TGTGCCAACAGCTTAGCGGGGAGCGTAAATGAAAAACTGTTTTTT. This gives the protein CANSLAGSVNEKLFF. The entire variable domain, with the rest obtained from reference TRBV7-2 and TRBJ1-4, is as follows: GAGVSQSPSNKVTEKGKDVELRCDPISGHTALYWYRQSLGQGLEFLIYFQGNSAPDKSGLPSDRFSAERTGGSVSTLTIQRTQQEDSAVYLCANSLAGSVNEKLFFGSGTQLSVL.

This clonotype has more than one count but fewer than ten. The V and J genes are TRBV27 and TRBJ1-3; 10 bases align to TRBD1. CDR3 length equals 14 residues. CDR1 and CDR2 from the germline V gene are MNHEY and SMNVEV (reference sequence). The V gene end was trimmed by 8 bases and the J gene end by 3 bases; junction bases not matched to a gene: 4. The CDR3 protein is CASADRGFGNTIYF. The CDR3 region has the DNA TGTGCCAGCGCGGACAGGGGGTTTGGAAACACCATATATTTT.

The genes are TRBV14 and TRBJ2-7; D not certain. Germline V CDR1 and CDR2: SGHDN, FVKESK. V was cut by 5 bases and J by 4 bases, with 12 bases left in between. CDR3 length: 13 amino acids. As DNA, the CDR3 is TGTGCCAGCAGCTCCCGTGCCGGGTACGAGCAGTACTTC. This gives the protein CASSSRAGYEQYF.

This clonotype was detected once. J is TRBJ2-3 and V is TRBV7-6, with unresolved D. The CDR3 sequence is 17 residues long. Germline CDR1 SGHVS, CDR2 FNYEAQ. Trimming stripped 3 bases from V and 1 base from J, with 17 bases between. This CDR3 reads CASSFPLFRLGTDTQYF. In DNA, the CDR3 is TGTGCCAGCAGCTTCCCCCTATTCAGACTTGGCACAGATACGCAGTATTTT.

The J gene is TRBJ1-6, the V gene TRBV20-1; 7 nucleotides agree with TRBD1. The trim removed 0 bases at V and 7 bases at J, leaving 9 bases unmatched. The CDR3 totals 16 residues. The germline V gene has CDR1 DFQATT and CDR2 SNEGSKA (reference sequence). CDR3 nucleotide sequence: TGCAGTGCTAGAGATATCGGACAGGTCCTAAATTCACCCCTCCACTTT. This gives the protein CSARDIGQVLNSPLHF.

CDR3 sequence (DNA): TGTGCCAGCAGTTACTCTGGAGGACCTTCCCTCAACACTGAAGCTTTCTTT. This codes for CASSYSGGPSLNTEAFF. V is TRBV6-6 and J is TRBJ1-1; D uncertain. The CDR3 extends over 17 amino acids. The V end was cut by 0 bases, the J end by 2 bases, with 16 bases between. CDR1 and CDR2 (germline): MNHNY, SVGAGI (reference sequence).

V gene TRBV29-1 combines with J gene TRBJ2-7, with D perhaps being TRBD1 or TRBD2 (6 bases each). The CDR3 covers 14 residues. The germline V gene encodes CDR1 SQVTM and CDR2 ANQGSEA. V lost 6 bases, J lost 2 bases, and 17 bases lay in between. The CDR3 spells CSVSRGGGTYEQYF. As DNA, the CDR3 is TGCAGCGTCTCCAGAGGAGGGGGTACCTACGAGCAGTACTTC.

The V call is TRBV2, the J call TRBJ2-7; 8 bases agree with TRBD2. Germline-derived CDR1 and CDR2 are SNHLY and FYNNEI. V trimming: 7 bases; J trimming: 3 bases; junction bases outside the gene matches: 5. CDR3 size: 13 residues. The CDR3, as DNA: TGTGCCAGCAACGAAGCGGGGGTCTACGAGCAGTACTTC. The encoded protein is CASNEAGVYEQYF.

The J gene is TRBJ2-3, the V gene TRBV6-1, with D tentatively TRBD1 (5 bases). V was cut by 4 bases and J by 2 bases, with 10 bases left in between. CDR1 is MNHNS and CDR2 is SASEGT in the germline V gene. This CDR3 is built from 14 residues. This chain's CDR3 is CASSGTRDTDTQYF. The CDR3 DNA is TGTGCCAGCAGTGGGACAAGGGACACAGATACGCAGTATTTT.

This clonotype turned up a few times. The V gene is TRBV6-2 or TRBV6-3, the J gene TRBJ1-1; D remains ambiguous. The CDR3 is made up of 18 amino acids. CDR1 is MNHEY, CDR2 SVGEGT, per germline. V dropped 4 bases and J dropped 1 base, with 22 bases sitting between them. The CDR3 DNA reads TGTGCCAGCAGTTTCCCTCCTTATGGAGAGGTCGAGAACACTGAAGCTTTCTTT. This sequence encodes CASSFPPYGEVENTEAFF.